Each of the 31 T cell receptor beta chains below was sequenced from the same sample in a study of T cell responses to AZD1222 COVID-19 vaccine. Profiling relied on immunoSEQ multiplex PCR, and the TCRdb table lists in-frame clones only, not all of them. The sample has about 140,000 clones; 80% to 90% are singletons. The sample consisted of peripheral blood, taken on day 0 of AZD1222 vaccination. The source of these receptors is an adult in good health.

J is TRBJ1-1 and V is TRBV12-3 or TRBV12-4; the match to TRBD1 covers 10 bases. The CDR3 is 13 amino acids. V lost 5 bases to trimming and J lost 8 bases; unmatched junction nucleotides: 5. As DNA, the CDR3 is TGTGCCAGCAGTCCGACGGACAGGGGGGAAGCTTTCTTT. Its translation: CASSPTDRGEAFF.

The rearrangement joins TRBV7-2 to TRBJ1-4, with D tentatively TRBD1 (5 bases). CDR3 length equals 16 residues. Trimming removed 0 bases from V and 7 bases from J, with 15 bases in between. Germline assignment: CDR1 SGHTA and CDR2 FQGNSA. CDR3 sequence: CASSLAGAGTGEKLFF. The CDR3 bases are TGTGCCAGCAGCTTAGCTGGGGCAGGCACGGGTGAAAAACTGTTTTTT.

This clone was found once. The rearrangement links TRBV5-5 to TRBJ1-2; D is unclear. The germline CDR1 and CDR2 sequences are SGHKS and YYEKEE (reference sequence). This CDR3 is built from 14 residues. The V gene lost 4 bases and the J gene lost 1 base, with 11 bases spanning the gap. CDR3 in amino acids: CASSPPSDNYGYTF. The CDR3 nucleotides are TGTGCCAGCAGCCCTCCTTCCGATAACTATGGCTACACCTTC. The full variable domain, rest sourced from reference TRBV5-5 and TRBJ1-2, is DAGVTQSPTHLIKTRGQQVTLRCSPISGHKSVSWYQQVLGQGPQFIFQYYEKEERGRGNFPDRFSARQFPNYSSELNVNALLLGDSALYLCASSPPSDNYGYTFGSGTRLTVV.

CDR3 region: CASSLQGNTEAFF. DNA for the CDR3: TGTGCCAGCAGCTTGCAGGGGAACACTGAAGCTTTCTTT. V is TRBV5-5 and J is TRBJ1-1, with a possible D match to TRBD1 (5 bases). Germline loops: CDR1 SGHKS, CDR2 YYEKEE (reference sequence). The CDR3 extends over 13 amino acids. V lost 1 base and J 1 base, leaving 5 bases between the germline ends. Drawing the rest from reference TRBV5-5 and TRBJ1-1, the complete variable domain is DAGVTQSPTHLIKTRGQQVTLRCSPISGHKSVSWYQQVLGQGPQFIFQYYEKEERGRGNFPDRFSARQFPNYSSELNVNALLLGDSALYLCASSLQGNTEAFFGQGTRLTVV.

The gene calls are TRBV14 and TRBJ1-1; 10 bases align to TRBD1. With 4 bases clipped from V and 4 bases from J, the junction kept 0 bases outside the gene matches. CDR1 and CDR2 (germline): SGHDN, FVKESK. This CDR3 spans 13 amino acids. This chain's CDR3 is CASSRTGGTEAFF. DNA of the CDR3: TGTGCCAGCAGCCGGACAGGGGGCACTGAAGCTTTCTTT.

The chain combines TRBV4-2 with TRBJ1-4; TRBD1 is a possible D gene (5 bases). The CDR3 is 17 amino acids. V was trimmed by 4 bases and J by 0 bases, leaving 15 bases between them. The germline V gene has CDR1 LGHNA and CDR2 YNFKEQ. The DNA for the CDR3 is TGTGCCAGCAGCCGAAAGACAGACTCCGCAACTAATGAAAAACTGTTTTTT. Its translation: CASSRKTDSATNEKLFF.

This clone was seen a few times. This specimen includes other DNA sequences encoding the same CDR3. The chain couples TRBV27 to TRBJ2-7, with 10 nucleotides matching TRBD2. Germline CDR1 reads MNHEY; CDR2 reads SMNVEV (reference sequence). V was clipped by 2 bases and J by 7 bases; unmatched bases: 5. The CDR3 covers 14 residues. As DNA, the CDR3 is TGTGCCAGCAGTTTACTAGCGGGAGTGGGGGAGCAGTACTTC. Its protein is CASSLLAGVGEQYF.

This clone has only one observation. The chain recombines TRBV4-1 with TRBJ2-1; the match to TRBD2 covers 11 bases. CDR1 and CDR2 from the germline V gene are MGHRA and YSYEKL. J gave up 9 bases and V 5 bases, and 6 bases lay outside the gene matches. This CDR3 region has 14 residues. The CDR3 loop is CASSNSGRGLEQFF. The CDR3 DNA reads as TGCGCCAGCAGCAATAGCGGGAGGGGCCTTGAGCAGTTCTTC.

The rearrangement links TRBV4-1 to TRBJ2-7, with 14 bases fitting TRBD2. After removal of 3 bases from V and 5 bases from J, the junction contained 3 bases not matched to a gene. The CDR3 has 15 amino acids. CDR1 MGHRA and CDR2 YSYEKL come from the germline V gene. The CDR3 protein is CASSHPGLAGDEQYF. Written as DNA, the CDR3 is TGCGCCAGCAGCCACCCGGGACTAGCGGGAGACGAGCAGTACTTC.

The chain is built from TRBV20-1 and TRBJ1-1; D might be TRBD1 (5 bases). Germline CDR1 and CDR2: DFQATT and SNEGSKA (reference sequence). This CDR3 spans 14 amino acids. Trimming removed 3 bases at V and 4 bases at J, with 15 bases between. The CDR3 spells CSASIPPRGTEAFF. CDR3 sequence (DNA): TGCAGTGCTAGTATCCCCCCAAGGGGCACTGAAGCTTTCTTT.

The chain recombines TRBV30 with TRBJ1-2; D is unclear. The CDR3 is made up of 13 amino acids. From germline, CDR1 is GTSNPN and CDR2 SVGIG (reference sequence). The ends were cut back, 0 bases at V and 2 bases at J, with 7 bases in the middle. CDR3 bases: TGTGCCTGGAGTGTAGAGTCAAACTATGGCTACACCTTC. The encoded protein is CAWSVESNYGYTF.

The J gene is TRBJ1-2, the V gene TRBV25-1, with TRBD1 as a possible D gene (6 bases). This CDR3 comprises 15 residues. Between the trimmed V and J ends, which lost 6 bases and 0 bases, there was a span of 14 bases. The V gene's germline CDR1 is MGHDK and CDR2 SYGVNS. The chain's CDR3 is CASSLGHTANYGYTF. The CDR3 region has the DNA TGTGCCAGCAGCCTGGGACACACAGCTAACTATGGCTACACCTTC.

This sequence joins TRBV7-9 and TRBJ2-7, with 9 bases fitting TRBD2. Germline CDR1 reads SEHNR; CDR2 reads FQNEAQ (reference sequence). J was trimmed by 3 bases and V by 3 bases; bases with no gene match: 3. This CDR3 has 14 amino acids. The CDR3 coding sequence is TGTGCCAGCAGCTTTAGCGGGAGCGGCTACGAGCAGTACTTC. This encodes CASSFSGSGYEQYF.

The chain has TRBV28 and TRBJ2-2, with TRBD2 identical over 8 bases. Germline-derived CDR1 and CDR2 are MDHEN and SYDVKM. After removal of 7 bases from V and 7 bases from J, the junction contained 14 bases not matched to a gene. The CDR3 spans 16 residues. CDR3 loop: CASTEPRPGGGGELFF. The DNA for the CDR3 is TGTGCCAGCACCGAACCTCGCCCGGGGGGGGGCGGGGAGCTGTTTTTT.

The count of this clone is one. The chain couples TRBV12-3 or TRBV12-4 to TRBJ1-1, with D maybe TRBD1 (5 bases). This CDR3 spans 13 amino acids. Between the trimmed V and J ends, which lost 3 bases and 14 bases, there was a span of 19 bases. The CDR3 spells CASSFFRGPADFF. In DNA form, the CDR3 reads TGTGCCAGCAGTTTCTTTAGGGGTCCGGCCGACTTCTTT.

The chain uses TRBV5-1 and TRBJ1-1, with 8 bases matching TRBD1. This CDR3 region has 14 residues. CDR1 and CDR2 (germline): SGHRS, YFSETQ. The V and J ends lost 4 bases and 4 bases, in that order; junction bases with no gene match: 6. The DNA for the CDR3 is TGCGCCAGCAGCCCGGGACAGGTAGGCACTGAAGCTTTCTTT. Translation gives CASSPGQVGTEAFF.

CDR3 sequence reads: CASSVNPARTGDSGELFF. In nucleotides, the CDR3 is TGTGCCAGCAGCGTAAATCCGGCTAGGACCGGGGACTCCGGGGAGCTGTTTTTT. V and J are TRBV9 and TRBJ2-2, with TRBD2 as a possible D gene (6 bases). The CDR3 sequence is 18 residues long. Trimming cost V 1 base and J 6 bases, with 22 bases left between them. CDR1 is SGDLS, CDR2 YYNGEE, per germline. The full variable domain, in which reference TRBV9 and TRBJ2-2 provide the parts outside the CDR3, is DSGVTQTPKHLITATGQRVTLRCSPRSGDLSVYWYQQSLDQGLQFLIQYYNGEERAKGNILERFSAQQFPDLHSELNLSSLELGDSALYFCASSVNPARTGDSGELFFGEGSRLTVL.

This sequence joins TRBV7-8 and TRBJ1-6; no clear D gene. Germline CDR1 reads SGHVS; CDR2 reads FQNEAQ. The V and J ends lost 1 base and 13 bases respectively, with 11 bases between them. This CDR3 spans 13 amino acids. DNA of the CDR3: TGTGCCAGCAGCTTAGACAGATCCGTCCCCCTCCACTTT. Its protein is CASSLDRSVPLHF.

The CDR3 here is CASSVMTGGGFGNSPLHF. DNA for the CDR3: TGTGCCAGCTCAGTGATGACAGGGGGCGGCTTCGGTAATTCACCCCTCCACTTT. This chain connects TRBV28 to TRBJ1-6; TRBD1 aligns across 10 bases. This CDR3 region has 18 residues. With 8 bases clipped from V and 6 bases from J, the junction kept 16 bases outside the gene matches. Germline CDR1 and CDR2: MDHEN and SYDVKM.

The rearrangement links TRBV27 to TRBJ2-1, with D perhaps TRBD1 or TRBD2 (5 bases each). Deletions cut 5 bases from V and 4 bases from J, with 12 bases between. The CDR3 contains 14 residues. Germline V gives CDR1 MNHEY, CDR2 SMNVEV (reference sequence). This CDR3 reads CASSPGTPYNEQFF. DNA for the CDR3: TGTGCCAGCAGTCCCGGGACGCCATACAATGAGCAGTTCTTC.

This chain joins TRBV11-2 and TRBJ1-6; possibly TRBD1 for D (6 bases). The CDR3 runs to 16 residues. The V and J ends lost 2 bases and 7 bases respectively, with 15 bases between them. Germline CDR1 is SGHAT and CDR2 is FQNNGV. The CDR3 DNA sequence: TGTGCCAGCAGCTTATCTATGACAGGAGGGAATTCACCCCTCCACTTT. Translation: CASSLSMTGGNSPLHF.

The chain carries TRBV29-1 and TRBJ2-7, with D unclear. The CDR3 spans 12 residues. Per the germline V gene, CDR1 is SQVTM and CDR2 is ANQGSEA. V was trimmed by 5 bases and J by 3 bases, leaving 11 bases between them. The CDR3 here is CSVIRADYEQYF. DNA for the CDR3: TGCAGCGTTATAAGGGCCGACTACGAGCAGTACTTC.

This clone was picked up many times. V and J are TRBV30 and TRBJ1-6; D remains unclear. This CDR3 comprises 13 residues. V lost 8 bases, J lost 1 base, and 9 bases lay in between. The germline gives CDR1 GTSNPN, CDR2 SVGIG (reference sequence). In DNA, the CDR3 is TGTGCCCGCCGGTCGTCCTATAATTCACCCCTCCACTTT. This translates into CARRSSYNSPLHF. The variable domain in full, completed from reference TRBV30 and TRBJ1-6, reads SQTIHQWPATLVQPVGSPLSLECTVEGTSNPNLYWYRQAAGRGLQLLFYSVGIGQISSEVPQNLSASRPQDRQFILSSKKLLLSDSGFYLCARRSSYNSPLHFGNGTRLTVT.

This CDR3 reads CASSWTVEAFF. The CDR3 coding sequence is TGTGCCAGCAGTTGGACAGTTGAAGCTTTCTTT. This rearrangement joins TRBV2 to TRBJ1-1, with D perhaps TRBD1 (6 bases). Trimming took 5 bases from V and 7 from J, leaving 8 bases between them. This CDR3 is 11 amino acids long. Germline values: CDR1 SNHLY, CDR2 FYNNEI.

The V and J genes are TRBV19 and TRBJ2-1, with D uncertain. The V end was cut by 6 bases, the J end by 8 bases, with 14 bases between. Germline CDR1 LNHDA, CDR2 SQIVND (reference sequence). This CDR3 is 13 amino acids long. Written as DNA, the CDR3 is TGTGCCAGTAGCCAGACTTTCTGGGATGAGCAGTTCTTC. Protein: CASSQTFWDEQFF.

This clone was observed at least ten times. This sequence joins TRBV10-3 and TRBJ2-1; weak D call: TRBD1 (6 bases). V lost 3 bases and J 0 bases, leaving 6 bases between the germline ends. The CDR3 length is 14 residues. In germline, CDR1 is ENHRY, CDR2 SYGVKD. CDR3: CAISEGGSYNEQFF. In DNA, the CDR3 is TGTGCCATCAGTGAAGGGGGCTCCTACAATGAGCAGTTCTTC.

The chain combines TRBV15 with TRBJ2-5; 11 bases line up with TRBD1. The CDR3 sequence is 16 residues long. Per the germline V gene, CDR1 is LNHNV and CDR2 is YYDKDF (reference sequence). The trim removed 6 bases at V and 0 bases at J, leaving 6 bases unmatched. The CDR3 DNA reads TGTGCCACCAGTGGGGGGGACAGGGGGGACCAAGAGACCCAGTACTTC. This codes for CATSGGDRGDQETQYF.

In this sample, this clone turned up once. V usage is TRBV7-8 and J usage is TRBJ2-1; D might be TRBD2 (6 bases). The V end was cut by 3 bases, the J end by 1 base, with 13 bases between. CDR3 length: 16 amino acids. Germline assignment: CDR1 SGHVS and CDR2 FQNEAQ. The CDR3 here is CASSFLGGSSYNEQFF. The CDR3 nucleotides are TGTGCCAGCAGCTTCCTAGGAGGGAGTTCCTACAATGAGCAGTTCTTC.

The gene calls are TRBV28 and TRBJ1-2, with no clear D. Germline lookup yields CDR1 MDHEN and CDR2 SYDVKM. Between the trimmed V and J ends, which lost 5 bases and 2 bases, there was a span of 12 bases. The CDR3 is 14 amino acids. CDR3 sequence reads: CASSLGDTNYGYTF. The CDR3 DNA reads TGTGCCAGCAGTCTTGGGGATACCAACTATGGCTACACCTTC.

This sequence joins TRBV27 and TRBJ2-7, with no clear D. Germline V lookup: CDR1 MNHEY, CDR2 SMNVEV (reference sequence). This CDR3 has 14 amino acids. Trimming took off 8 bases at V and 4 bases at J, with 18 bases between the two ends. For the CDR3, the DNA is TGTGCCAGCTCCCTTAGGAGTGCTCGGTACGAGCAGTACTTC. It encodes CASSLRSARYEQYF.

V and J are TRBV3-1 (or the pseudogene TRBV3-2) and TRBJ1-2; D possibly corresponds to TRBD1 (6 bases). Germline lookup yields CDR1 LGHDT and CDR2 YNNKEL (reference sequence). V was cut by 11 bases and J by 8 bases, with 15 bases left in between. The CDR3 is 11 amino acids. The CDR3 here is CAGLTGKGYTF. The CDR3 nucleotides are TGTGCCGGGCTCACAGGGAAAGGCTACACCTTC.